The 3 T cell receptor beta chains given below trace back to one sample, sequenced in a study of T cells after yellow fever vaccination. TCRdb analysed the 5' RACE reads with MiXCR anew, one entry per CDR3 protein. The repertoire consists of 500,000 to 700,000 distinct CDR3 sequences, with under 25% occurring once and the leading ten covering around 15%. Specimen: PBMCs, collected 15 days after the yellow fever booster vaccination. The receptors originated from a man in his thirties or forties who received the YFV17D yellow fever vaccine.

V gene TRBV5-1 combines with J gene TRBJ2-1, with D maybe TRBD1 (5 bases). The CDR3 extends over 14 amino acids. The V gene lost 0 bases and the J gene lost 10 bases, with 14 bases spanning the gap. Germline CDR1 reads SGHRS; CDR2 reads YFSETQ. The CDR3 loop reads CASSLGRQGGEQFF. The CDR3 bases are TGCGCCAGCAGCTTGGGGCGGCAGGGCGGCGAGCAGTTCTTC.

This rearrangement joins TRBV7-2 to TRBJ2-3, with TRBD2 matching over 7 bases. CDR1 SGHTA and CDR2 FQGNSA come from the germline V gene. This CDR3 is built from 15 residues. V shed 2 bases, J shed 1 base, and the junction held 3 bases outside the gene matches. DNA of the CDR3: TGTGCCAGCAGCTTACAGCGGGGAGGCACAGATACGCAGTATTTT. Its protein is CASSLQRGGTDTQYF.

The chain carries TRBV24-1 and TRBJ2-2; D gene uncertain. CDR3 length: 13 residues. V lost 6 bases and J 5 bases, leaving 9 bases between the germline ends. CDR1 is KGHDR and CDR2 is SFDVKD in the germline V gene. The CDR3 DNA is TGTGCCACCAGTCTGACCGGAACCGGGGAGCTGTTTTTT. It encodes CATSLTGTGELFF.